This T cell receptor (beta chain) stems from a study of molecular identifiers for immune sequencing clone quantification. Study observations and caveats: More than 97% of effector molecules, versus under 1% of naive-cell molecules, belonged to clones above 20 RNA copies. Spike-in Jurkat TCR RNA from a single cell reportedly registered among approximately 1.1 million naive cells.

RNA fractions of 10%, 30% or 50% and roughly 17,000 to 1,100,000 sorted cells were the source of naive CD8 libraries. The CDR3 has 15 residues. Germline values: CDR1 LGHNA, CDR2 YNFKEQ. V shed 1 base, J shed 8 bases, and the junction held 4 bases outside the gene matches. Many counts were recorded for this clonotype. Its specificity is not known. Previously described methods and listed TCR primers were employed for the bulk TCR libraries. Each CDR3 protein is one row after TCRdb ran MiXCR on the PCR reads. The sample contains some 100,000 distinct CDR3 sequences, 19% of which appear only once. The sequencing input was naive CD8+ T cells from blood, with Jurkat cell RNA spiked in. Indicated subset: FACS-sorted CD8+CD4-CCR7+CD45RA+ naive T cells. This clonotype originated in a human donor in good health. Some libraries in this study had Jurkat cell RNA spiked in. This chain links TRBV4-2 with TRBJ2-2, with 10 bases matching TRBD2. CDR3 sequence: CASSQAASGSGELFF. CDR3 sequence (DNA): TGTGCCAGCAGCCAAGCGGCTAGCGGGAGTGGGGAGCTGTTTTTT.